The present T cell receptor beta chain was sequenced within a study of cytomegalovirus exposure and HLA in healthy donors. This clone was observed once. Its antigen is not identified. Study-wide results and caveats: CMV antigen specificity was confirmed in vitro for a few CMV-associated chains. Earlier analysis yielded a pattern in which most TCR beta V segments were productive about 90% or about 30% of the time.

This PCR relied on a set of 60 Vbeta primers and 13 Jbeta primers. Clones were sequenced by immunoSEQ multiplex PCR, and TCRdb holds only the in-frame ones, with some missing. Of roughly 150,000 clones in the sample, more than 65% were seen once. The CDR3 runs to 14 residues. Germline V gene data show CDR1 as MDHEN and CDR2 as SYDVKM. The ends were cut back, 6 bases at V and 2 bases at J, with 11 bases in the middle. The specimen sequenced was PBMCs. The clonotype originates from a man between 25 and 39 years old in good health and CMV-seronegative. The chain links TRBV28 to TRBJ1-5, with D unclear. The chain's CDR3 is CASSLINGNQPQHF. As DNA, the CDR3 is TGTGCCAGCAGCCTTATTAATGGCAATCAGCCCCAGCATTTT.